This T cell receptor (beta chain) stems from a study of T cell responses to AZD1222 COVID-19 vaccine. Notes on the study in general: Rises in breadth and depth of Spike-specific TCRs came after two AZD1222 doses. No repertoire was sampled before or during the peak T cell response, only after it. CD4 TCRs associated with vaccination spanned spike, dominating at 160-218 and 743-854.

V was clipped by 1 base and J by 5 bases; unmatched bases: 8. There are 16 residues in the CDR3. Germline V gene sequence: CDR1 LNHDA, CDR2 SQIVND (reference sequence). Regarding this clone: The target antigen is unknown.

This table comes from immunoSEQ multiplex PCR, and its TCRdb copy is limited to in-frame clones, with some not included. The table lists more than 110,000 clones, 89% of them singletons. The material was peripheral blood, obtained on day 0 of AZD1222 vaccination. V gene TRBV19 combines with J gene TRBJ1-5; 7 bases are shared with TRBD1. This TCR derives from an adult in good health. The CDR3 coding sequence is TGTGCCAGTAGTATAGGAGGGACAGCCCATTATCAGCCCCAGCATTTT. It specifies CASSIGGTAHYQPQHF.